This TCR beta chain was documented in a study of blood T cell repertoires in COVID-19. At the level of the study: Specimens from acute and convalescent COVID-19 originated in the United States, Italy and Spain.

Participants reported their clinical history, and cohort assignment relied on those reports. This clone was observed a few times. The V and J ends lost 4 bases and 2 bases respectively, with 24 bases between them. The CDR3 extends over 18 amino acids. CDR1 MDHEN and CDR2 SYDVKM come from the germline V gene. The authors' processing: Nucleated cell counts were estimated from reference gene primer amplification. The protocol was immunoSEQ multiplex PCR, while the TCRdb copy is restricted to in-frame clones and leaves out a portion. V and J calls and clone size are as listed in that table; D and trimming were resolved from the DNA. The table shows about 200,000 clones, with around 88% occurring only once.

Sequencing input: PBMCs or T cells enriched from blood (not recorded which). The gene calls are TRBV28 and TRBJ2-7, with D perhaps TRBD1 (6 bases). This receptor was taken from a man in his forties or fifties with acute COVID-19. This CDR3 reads CASSSLAPVRQGTYEQYF. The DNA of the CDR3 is TGTGCCAGCAGTTCACTGGCCCCGGTGCGTCAGGGGACCTACGAGCAGTACTTC.